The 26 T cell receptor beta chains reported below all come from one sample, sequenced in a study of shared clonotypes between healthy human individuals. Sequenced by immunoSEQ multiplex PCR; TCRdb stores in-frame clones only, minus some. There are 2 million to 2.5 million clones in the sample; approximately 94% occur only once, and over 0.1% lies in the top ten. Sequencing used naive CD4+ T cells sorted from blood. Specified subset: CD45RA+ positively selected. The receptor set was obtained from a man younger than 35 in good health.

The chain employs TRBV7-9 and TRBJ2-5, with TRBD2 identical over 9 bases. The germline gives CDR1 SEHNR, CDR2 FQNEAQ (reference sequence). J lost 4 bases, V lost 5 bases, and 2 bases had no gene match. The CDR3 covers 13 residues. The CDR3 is CASSTGLAETQYF. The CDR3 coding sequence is TGTGCCAGCAGCACGGGACTAGCAGAGACCCAGTACTTC.

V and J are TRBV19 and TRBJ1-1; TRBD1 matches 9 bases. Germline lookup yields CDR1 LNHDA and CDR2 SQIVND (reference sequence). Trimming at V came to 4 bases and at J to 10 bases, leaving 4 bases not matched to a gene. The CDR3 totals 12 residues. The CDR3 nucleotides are TGTGCCAGTAGTAGTGGGACAGGGCCAGCTTTCTTT. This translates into CASSSGTGPAFF.

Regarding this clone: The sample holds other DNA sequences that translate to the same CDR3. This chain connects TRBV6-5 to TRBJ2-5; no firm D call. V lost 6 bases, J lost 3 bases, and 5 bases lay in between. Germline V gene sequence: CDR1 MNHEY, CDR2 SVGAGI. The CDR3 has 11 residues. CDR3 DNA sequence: TGTGCCAGCAGCCTGAAAGAGACCCAGTACTTC. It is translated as CASSLKETQYF.

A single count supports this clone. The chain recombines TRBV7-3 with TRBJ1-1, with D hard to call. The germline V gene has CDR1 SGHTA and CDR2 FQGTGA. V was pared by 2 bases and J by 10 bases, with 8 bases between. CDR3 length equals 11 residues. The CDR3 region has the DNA TGTGCCAGCAGCTTATTCGGACGAGCTTTCTTT. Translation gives CASSLFGRAFF.

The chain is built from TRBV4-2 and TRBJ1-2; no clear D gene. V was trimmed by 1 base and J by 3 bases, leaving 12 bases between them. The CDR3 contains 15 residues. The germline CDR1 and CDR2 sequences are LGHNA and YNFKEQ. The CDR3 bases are TGTGCCAGCAGCCAAGTTGGTAAGAGCGACTATGGCTACACCTTC. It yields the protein CASSQVGKSDYGYTF.

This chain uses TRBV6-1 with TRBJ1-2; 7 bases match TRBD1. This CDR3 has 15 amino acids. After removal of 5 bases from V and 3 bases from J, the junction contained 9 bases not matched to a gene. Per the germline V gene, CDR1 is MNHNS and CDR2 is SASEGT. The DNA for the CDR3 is TGTGCCAGCAGTAGAATCCGGGACAGTTACTATGGCTACACCTTC. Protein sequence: CASSRIRDSYYGYTF.

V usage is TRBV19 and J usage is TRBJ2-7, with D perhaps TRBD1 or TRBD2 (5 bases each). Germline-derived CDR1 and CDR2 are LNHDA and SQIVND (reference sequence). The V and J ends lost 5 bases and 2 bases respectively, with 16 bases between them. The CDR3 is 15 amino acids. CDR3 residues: CASSSPGRGAYEQYF. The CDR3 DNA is TGTGCCAGTAGTTCTCCGGGACGCGGTGCCTACGAGCAGTACTTC.

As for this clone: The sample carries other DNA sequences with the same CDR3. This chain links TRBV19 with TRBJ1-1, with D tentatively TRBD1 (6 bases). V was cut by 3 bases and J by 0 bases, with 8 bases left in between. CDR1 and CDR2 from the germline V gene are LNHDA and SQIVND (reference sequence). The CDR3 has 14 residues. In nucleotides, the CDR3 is TGTGCCAGTAGTATGGACAGATTGAACACTGAAGCTTTCTTT. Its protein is CASSMDRLNTEAFF.

The CDR3 loop is CAISESGGGGGEAFF. CDR3 nucleotides: TGTGCCATCAGTGAGTCGGGAGGGGGAGGAGGAGAAGCTTTCTTT. J is TRBJ1-1 and V is TRBV10-3; possibly TRBD1 for D (6 bases). This CDR3 contains 15 residues. Germline lookup yields CDR1 ENHRY and CDR2 SYGVKD. Trimming shortened V by 0 bases and J by 8 bases, and 16 bases separated the two germline ends.

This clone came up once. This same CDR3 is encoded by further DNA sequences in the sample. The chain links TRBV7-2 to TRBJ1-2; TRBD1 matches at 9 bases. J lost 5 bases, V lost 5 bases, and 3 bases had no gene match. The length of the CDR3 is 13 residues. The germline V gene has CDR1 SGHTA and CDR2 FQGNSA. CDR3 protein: CASSPGTGYGYTF. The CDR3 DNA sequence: TGTGCCAGCAGCCCCGGGACAGGGTATGGCTACACCTTC.

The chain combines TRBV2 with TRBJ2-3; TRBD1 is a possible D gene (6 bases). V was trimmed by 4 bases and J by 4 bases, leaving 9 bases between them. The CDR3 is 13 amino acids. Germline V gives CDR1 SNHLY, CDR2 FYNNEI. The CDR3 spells CASSAGVADTQYF. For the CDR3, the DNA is TGTGCCAGCAGTGCAGGGGTAGCAGATACGCAGTATTTT.

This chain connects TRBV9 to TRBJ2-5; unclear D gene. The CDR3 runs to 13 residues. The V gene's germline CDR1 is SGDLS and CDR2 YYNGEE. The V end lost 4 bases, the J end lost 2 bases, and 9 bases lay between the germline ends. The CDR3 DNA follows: TGTGCCAGCAGCCCAACTCAACAAGAGACCCAGTACTTC. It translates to CASSPTQQETQYF.

This chain's CDR3 is CASRRTGVNEQYF. The CDR3 nucleotides read TGTGCCAGCAGGCGAACAGGGGTCAACGAGCAGTACTTC. The chain couples TRBV5-8 to TRBJ2-7, with 7 bases fitting TRBD1. Germline V gene sequence: CDR1 SGHTS, CDR2 YDEGEE. CDR3 size: 13 residues. Trimming took 5 bases from V and 5 from J; bases not matched to a gene: 7.

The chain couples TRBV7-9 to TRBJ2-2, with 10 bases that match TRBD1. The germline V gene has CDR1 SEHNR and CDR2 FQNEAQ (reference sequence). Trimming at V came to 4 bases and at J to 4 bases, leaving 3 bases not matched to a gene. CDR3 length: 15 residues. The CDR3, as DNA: TGTGCCAGCAGCTCGGACAGGGGGGTCACCGGGGAGCTGTTTTTT. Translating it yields CASSSDRGVTGELFF.

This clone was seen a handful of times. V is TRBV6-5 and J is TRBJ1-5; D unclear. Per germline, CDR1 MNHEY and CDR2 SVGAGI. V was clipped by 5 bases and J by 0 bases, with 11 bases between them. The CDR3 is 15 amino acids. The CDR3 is CASSLQPYSNQPQHF. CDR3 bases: TGTGCCAGCAGTCTACAGCCTTATAGCAATCAGCCCCAGCATTTT.

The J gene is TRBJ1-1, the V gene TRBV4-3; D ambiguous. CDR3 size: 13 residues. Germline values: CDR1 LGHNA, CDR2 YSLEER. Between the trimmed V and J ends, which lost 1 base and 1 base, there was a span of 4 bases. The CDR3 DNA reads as TGCGCCAGCAGCCAAGTCCCGAACACTGAAGCTTTCTTT. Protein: CASSQVPNTEAFF.

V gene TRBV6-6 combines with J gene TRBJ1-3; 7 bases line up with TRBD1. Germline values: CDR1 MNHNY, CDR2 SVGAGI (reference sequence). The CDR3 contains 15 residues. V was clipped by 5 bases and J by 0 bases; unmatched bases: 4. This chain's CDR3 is CASSDRVSSGNTIYF. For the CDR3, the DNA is TGTGCCAGCAGTGACAGGGTCTCCTCTGGAAACACCATATATTTT.

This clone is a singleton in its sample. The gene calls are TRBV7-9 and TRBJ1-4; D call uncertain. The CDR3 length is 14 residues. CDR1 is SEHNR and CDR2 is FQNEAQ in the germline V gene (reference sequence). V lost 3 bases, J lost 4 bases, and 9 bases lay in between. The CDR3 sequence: CASSLAALNEKLFF. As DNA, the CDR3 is TGTGCCAGCAGCTTGGCAGCCCTTAATGAAAAACTGTTTTTT. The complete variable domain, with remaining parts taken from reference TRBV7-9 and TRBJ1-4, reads DTGVSQNPRHKITKRGQNVTFRCDPISEHNRLYWYRQTLGQGPEFLTYFQNEAQLEKSRLLSDRFSAERPKGSFSTLEIQRTEQGDSAMYLCASSLAALNEKLFFGSGTQLSVL.

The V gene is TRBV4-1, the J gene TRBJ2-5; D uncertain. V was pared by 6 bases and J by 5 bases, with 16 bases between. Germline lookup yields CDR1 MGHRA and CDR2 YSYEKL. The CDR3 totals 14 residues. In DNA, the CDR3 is TGCGCCAGCAGTTATGGGCGGTTAAGGGAGACCCAGTACTTC. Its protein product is CASSYGRLRETQYF.

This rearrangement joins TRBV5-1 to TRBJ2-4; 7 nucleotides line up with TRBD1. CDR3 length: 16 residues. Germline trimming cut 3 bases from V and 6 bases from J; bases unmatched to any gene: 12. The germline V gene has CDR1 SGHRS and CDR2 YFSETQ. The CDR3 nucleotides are TGCGCCAGCAGCTGGACCCAACGACAGGGTGGAAACATTCAGTACTTC. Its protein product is CASSWTQRQGGNIQYF.

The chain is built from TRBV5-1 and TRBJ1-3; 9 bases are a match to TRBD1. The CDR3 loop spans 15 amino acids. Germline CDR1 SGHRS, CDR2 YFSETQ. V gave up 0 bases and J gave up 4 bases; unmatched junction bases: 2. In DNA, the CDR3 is TGCGCCAGCAGCTTGGGACAGGGGGTCGGAAACACCATATATTTT. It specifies CASSLGQGVGNTIYF.

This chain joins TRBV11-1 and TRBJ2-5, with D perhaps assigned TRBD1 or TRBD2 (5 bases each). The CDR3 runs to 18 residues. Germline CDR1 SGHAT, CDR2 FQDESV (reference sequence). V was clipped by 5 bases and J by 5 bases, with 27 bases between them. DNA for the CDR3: TGTGCCAGCAGCGCATGGAAGCTTGATGAGGGGCCGGGGGAGACCCAGTACTTC. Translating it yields CASSAWKLDEGPGETQYF. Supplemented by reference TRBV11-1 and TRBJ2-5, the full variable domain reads EAEVAQSPRYKITEKSQAVAFWCDPISGHATLYWYRQILGQGPELLVQFQDESVVDDSQLPKDRFSAERLKGVDSTLKIQPAELGDSAMYLCASSAWKLDEGPGETQYFGPGTRLLVL.

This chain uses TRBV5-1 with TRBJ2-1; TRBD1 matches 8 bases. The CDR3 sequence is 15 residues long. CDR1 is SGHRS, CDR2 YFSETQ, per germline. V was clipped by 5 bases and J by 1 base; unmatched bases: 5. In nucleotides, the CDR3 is TGCGCCAGCAGTGGGGGACAGGCTTCCTACAATGAGCAGTTCTTC. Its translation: CASSGGQASYNEQFF. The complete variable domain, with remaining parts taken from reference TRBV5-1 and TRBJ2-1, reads KAGVTQTPRYLIKTRGQQVTLSCSPISGHRSVSWYQQTPGQGLQFLFEYFSETQRNKGNFPGRFSGRQFSNSRSEMNVSTLELGDSALYLCASSGGQASYNEQFFGPGTRLTVL.

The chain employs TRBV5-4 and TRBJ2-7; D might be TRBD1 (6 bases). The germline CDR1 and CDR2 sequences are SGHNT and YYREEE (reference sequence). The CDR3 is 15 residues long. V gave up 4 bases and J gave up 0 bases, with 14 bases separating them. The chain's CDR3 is CASSPQGRVSYEQYF. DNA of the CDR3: TGTGCCAGCAGCCCTCAGGGGCGGGTCTCCTACGAGCAGTACTTC.

The CDR3 region has the DNA TGTGCCACCAAACAGGGCAATCAGCCCCAGCATTTT. Its protein product is CATKQGNQPQHF. The chain is built from TRBV19 and TRBJ1-5; possible D gene TRBD1, 5 bases. Germline V gives CDR1 LNHDA, CDR2 SQIVND (reference sequence). CDR3 length equals 12 residues. Trimming shortened V by 10 bases and J by 2 bases, and 9 bases separated the two germline ends. Full variable domain (remainder filled in from reference TRBV19 and TRBJ1-5): DGGITQSPKYLFRKEGQNVTLSCEQNLNHDAMYWYRQDPGQGLRLIYYSQIVNDFQKGDIAEGYSVSREKKESFPLTVTSAQKNPTAFYLCATKQGNQPQHFGDGTRLSIL.

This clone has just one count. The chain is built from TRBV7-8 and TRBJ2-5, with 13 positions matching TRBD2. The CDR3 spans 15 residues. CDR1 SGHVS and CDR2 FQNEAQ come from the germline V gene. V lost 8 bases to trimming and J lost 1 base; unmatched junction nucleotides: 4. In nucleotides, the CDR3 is TGTGCCAGCGGCAGACTAGCGGGAGGCCAAGAGACCCAGTACTTC. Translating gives CASGRLAGGQETQYF. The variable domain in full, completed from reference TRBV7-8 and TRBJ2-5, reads GAGVSQSPRYKVAKRGQDVALRCDPISGHVSLFWYQQALGQGPEFLTYFQNEAQLDKSGLPSDRFFAERPEGSVSTLKIQRTQQEDSAVYLCASGRLAGGQETQYFGPGTRLLVL.